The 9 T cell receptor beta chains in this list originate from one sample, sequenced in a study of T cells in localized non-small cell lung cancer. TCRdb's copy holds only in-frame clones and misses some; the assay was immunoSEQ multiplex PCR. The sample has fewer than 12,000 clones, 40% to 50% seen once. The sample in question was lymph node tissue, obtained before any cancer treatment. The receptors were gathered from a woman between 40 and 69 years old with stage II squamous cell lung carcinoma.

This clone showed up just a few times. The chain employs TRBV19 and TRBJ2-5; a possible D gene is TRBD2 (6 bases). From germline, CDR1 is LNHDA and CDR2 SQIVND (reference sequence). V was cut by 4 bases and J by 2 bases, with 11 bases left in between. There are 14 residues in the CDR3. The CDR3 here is CASSTSGTQETQYF. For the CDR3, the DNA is TGTGCCAGTAGTACCTCCGGGACTCAAGAGACCCAGTACTTC.

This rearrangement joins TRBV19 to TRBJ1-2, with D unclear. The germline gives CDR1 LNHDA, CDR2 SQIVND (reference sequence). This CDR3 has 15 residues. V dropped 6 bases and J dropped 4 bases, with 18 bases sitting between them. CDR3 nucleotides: TGTGCCAGTAGATCCTCTAGGGAGGGATCCTATGGCTACACCTTC. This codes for CASRSSREGSYGYTF.

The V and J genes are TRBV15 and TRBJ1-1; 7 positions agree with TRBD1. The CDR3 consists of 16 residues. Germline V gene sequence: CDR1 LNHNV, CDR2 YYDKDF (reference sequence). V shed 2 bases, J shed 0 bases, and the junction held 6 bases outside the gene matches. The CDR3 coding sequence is TGTGCCACCAGCAGAAAACGACAGGGTTTGAACACTGAAGCTTTCTTT. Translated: CATSRKRQGLNTEAFF.

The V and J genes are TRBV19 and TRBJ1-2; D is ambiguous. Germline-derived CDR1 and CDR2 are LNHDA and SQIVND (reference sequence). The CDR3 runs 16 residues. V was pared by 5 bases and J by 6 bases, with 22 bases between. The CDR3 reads CASSPSVFDGLNGYTF. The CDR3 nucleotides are TGTGCCAGTAGTCCCAGCGTGTTTGACGGATTAAATGGCTACACCTTC.

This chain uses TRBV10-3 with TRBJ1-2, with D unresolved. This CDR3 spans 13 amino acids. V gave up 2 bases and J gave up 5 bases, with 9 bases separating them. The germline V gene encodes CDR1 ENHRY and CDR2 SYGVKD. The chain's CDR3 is CAISEGRQYGYTF. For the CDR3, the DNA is TGTGCCATCAGTGAGGGGCGGCAGTATGGCTACACCTTC.

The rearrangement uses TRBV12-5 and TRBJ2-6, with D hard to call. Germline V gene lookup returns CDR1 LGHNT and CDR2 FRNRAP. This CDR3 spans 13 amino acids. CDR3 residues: CASAKAGANVLTF. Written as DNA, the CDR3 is TGTGCCAGCGCGAAGGCTGGGGCCAACGTCCTGACTTTC. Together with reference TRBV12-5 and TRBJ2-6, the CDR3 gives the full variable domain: DARVTQTPRHKVTEMGQEVTMRCQPILGHNTVFWYRQTMMQGLELLAYFRNRAPLDDSGMPKDRFSAEMPDATLATLKIQPSEPRDSAVYFCASAKAGANVLTFGAGSRLTVL.

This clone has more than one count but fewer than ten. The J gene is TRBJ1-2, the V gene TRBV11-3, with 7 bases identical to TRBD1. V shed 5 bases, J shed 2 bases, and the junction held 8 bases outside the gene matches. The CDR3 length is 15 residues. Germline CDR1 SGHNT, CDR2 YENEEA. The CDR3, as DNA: TGTGCCAGCAGCACGCATATGACAGGGAACTATGGCTACACCTTC. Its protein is CASSTHMTGNYGYTF. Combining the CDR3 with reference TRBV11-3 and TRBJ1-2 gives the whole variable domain EAGVVQSPRYKIIEKKQPVAFWCNPISGHNTLYWYLQNLGQGPELLIRYENEEAVDDSQLPKDRFSAERLKGVDSTLKIQPAELGDSAVYLCASSTHMTGNYGYTFGSGTRLTVV.

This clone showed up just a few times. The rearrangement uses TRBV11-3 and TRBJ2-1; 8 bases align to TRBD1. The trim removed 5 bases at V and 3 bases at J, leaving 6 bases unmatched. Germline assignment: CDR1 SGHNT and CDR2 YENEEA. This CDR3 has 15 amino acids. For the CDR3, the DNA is TGTGCCAGCAGCGACTCCAGGGGGCGCTACAATGAGCAGTTCTTC. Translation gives CASSDSRGRYNEQFF.

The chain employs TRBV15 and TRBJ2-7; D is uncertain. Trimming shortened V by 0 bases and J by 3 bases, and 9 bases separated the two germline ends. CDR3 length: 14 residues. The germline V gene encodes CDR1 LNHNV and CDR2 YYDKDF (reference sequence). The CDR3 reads CATSRERSLYEQYF. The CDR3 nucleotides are TGTGCCACCAGCAGAGAACGCTCCCTCTACGAGCAGTACTTC.